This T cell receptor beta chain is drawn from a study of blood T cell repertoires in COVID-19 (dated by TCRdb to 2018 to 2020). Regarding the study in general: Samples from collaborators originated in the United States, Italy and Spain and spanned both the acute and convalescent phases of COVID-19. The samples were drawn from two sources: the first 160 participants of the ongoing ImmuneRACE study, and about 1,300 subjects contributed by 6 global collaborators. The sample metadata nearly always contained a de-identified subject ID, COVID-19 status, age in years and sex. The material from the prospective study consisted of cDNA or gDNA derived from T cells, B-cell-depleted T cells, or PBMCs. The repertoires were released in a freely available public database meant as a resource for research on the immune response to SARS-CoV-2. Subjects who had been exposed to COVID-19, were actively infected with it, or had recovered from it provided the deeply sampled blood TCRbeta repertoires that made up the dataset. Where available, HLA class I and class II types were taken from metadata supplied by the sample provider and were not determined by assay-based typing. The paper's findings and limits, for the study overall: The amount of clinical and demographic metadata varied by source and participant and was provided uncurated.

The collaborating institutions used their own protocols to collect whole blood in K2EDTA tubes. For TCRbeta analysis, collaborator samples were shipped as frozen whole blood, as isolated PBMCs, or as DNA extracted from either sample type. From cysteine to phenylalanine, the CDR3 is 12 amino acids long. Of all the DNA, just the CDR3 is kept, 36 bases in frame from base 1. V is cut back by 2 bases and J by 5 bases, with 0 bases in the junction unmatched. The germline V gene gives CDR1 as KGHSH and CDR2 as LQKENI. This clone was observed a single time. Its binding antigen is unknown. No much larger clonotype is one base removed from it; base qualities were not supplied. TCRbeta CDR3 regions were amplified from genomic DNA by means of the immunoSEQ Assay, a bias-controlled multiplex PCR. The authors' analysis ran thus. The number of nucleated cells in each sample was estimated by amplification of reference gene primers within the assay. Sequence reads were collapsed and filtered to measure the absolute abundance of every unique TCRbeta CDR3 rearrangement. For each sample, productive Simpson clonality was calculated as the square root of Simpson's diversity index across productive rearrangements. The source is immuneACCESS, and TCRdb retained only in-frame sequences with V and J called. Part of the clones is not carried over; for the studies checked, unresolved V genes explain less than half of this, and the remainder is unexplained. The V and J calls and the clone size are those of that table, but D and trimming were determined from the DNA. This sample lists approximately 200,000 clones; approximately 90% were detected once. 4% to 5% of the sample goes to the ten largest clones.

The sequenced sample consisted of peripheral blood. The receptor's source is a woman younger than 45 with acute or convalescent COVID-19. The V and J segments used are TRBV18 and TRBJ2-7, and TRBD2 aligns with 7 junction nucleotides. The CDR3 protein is CASSPAGDEQYF. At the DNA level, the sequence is TGTGCCAGCTCACCAGCGGGAGACGAGCAGTACTTC.